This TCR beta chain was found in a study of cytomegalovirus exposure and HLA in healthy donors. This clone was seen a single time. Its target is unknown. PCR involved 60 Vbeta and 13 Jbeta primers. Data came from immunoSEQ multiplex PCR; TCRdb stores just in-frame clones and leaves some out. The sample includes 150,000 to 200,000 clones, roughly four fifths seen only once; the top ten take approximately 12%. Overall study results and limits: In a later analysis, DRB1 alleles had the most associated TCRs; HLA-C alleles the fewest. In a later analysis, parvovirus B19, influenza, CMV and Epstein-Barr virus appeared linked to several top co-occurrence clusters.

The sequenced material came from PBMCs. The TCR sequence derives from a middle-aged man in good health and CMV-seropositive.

In DNA, the CDR3 is TGTGCCAGCAGTGAAACAGGGAGGGGTGAAAAACTGTTTTTT. Amino acids: CASSETGRGEKLFF. The chain couples TRBV6-5 to TRBJ1-4, with a possible D match to TRBD1 (6 bases). This CDR3 has 14 residues. V lost 5 bases and J lost 7, with 14 bases in between. Germline values: CDR1 MNHEY, CDR2 SVGAGI.